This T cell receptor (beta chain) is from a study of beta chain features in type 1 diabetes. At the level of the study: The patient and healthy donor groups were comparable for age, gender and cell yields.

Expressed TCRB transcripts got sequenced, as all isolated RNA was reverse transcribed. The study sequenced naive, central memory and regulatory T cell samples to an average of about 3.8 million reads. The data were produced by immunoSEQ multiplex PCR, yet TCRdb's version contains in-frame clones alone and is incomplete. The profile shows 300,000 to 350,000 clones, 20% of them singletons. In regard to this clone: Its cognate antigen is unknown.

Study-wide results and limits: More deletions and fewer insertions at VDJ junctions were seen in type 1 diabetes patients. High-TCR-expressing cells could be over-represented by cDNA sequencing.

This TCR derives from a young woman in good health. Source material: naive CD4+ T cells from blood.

The CDR3 region is CAVPWTAAGNTIYF. CDR3 in DNA: TGTGCCGTGCCTTGGACAGCCGCAGGAAACACCATATATTTT. The rearrangement links TRBV19 to TRBJ1-3, with D perhaps matching TRBD1 (6 bases). Germline loops: CDR1 LNHDA, CDR2 SQIVND (reference sequence). Trimming stripped 11 bases from V and 4 bases from J, with 18 bases between. The CDR3 runs to 14 residues. Variable domain in full (rest from reference TRBV19 and TRBJ1-3): DGGITQSPKYLFRKEGQNVTLSCEQNLNHDAMYWYRQDPGQGLRLIYYSQIVNDFQKGDIAEGYSVSREKKESFPLTVTSAQKNPTAFYLCAVPWTAAGNTIYFGEGSWLTVV.